This T cell receptor (beta chain) was retrieved from a study of beta chain features in type 1 diabetes. The CDR3 runs to 13 residues. The ends were cut back, 7 bases at V and 3 bases at J, with 10 bases in the middle. The germline V gene encodes CDR1 MDHEN and CDR2 SYDVKM. Sequencing targeted expressed TCRB transcripts, as all isolated RNA had been reverse transcribed. The assay was immunoSEQ multiplex PCR, and TCRdb's table has in-frame clones only and misses some. The repertoire holds roughly 150,000 clones, with about 7.3% as singletons. This clone occurred many times. What it binds is unknown. Study conclusions and caveats: Equally in patients and controls, shorter templates might have been favored by PCR.

Sorting that relied on CD45RO/CCR7/CD25/CD127/CD95/CD27 yielded CD4+ naive, central memory, regulatory and stem cell-like memory cells. The chain employs TRBV28 and TRBJ1-5; no reliable D call. The sample taken for sequencing was central memory CD4+ T cells from blood. This TCR came from a young man in good health. The DNA of the CDR3 is TGTGCCAGCATAACCTATAACAATCAGCCCCAGCATTTT. Encoded protein: CASITYNNQPQHF.